This TCR beta chain came from a study of cytomegalovirus exposure and HLA in healthy donors. Study results and limitations: Per a prior analysis, the majority of TCR beta V segments were productive roughly 90% or roughly 30% of the time. Looking again later, the authors saw that most CMV-associated TCR beta chains seemed HLA-restricted.

Germline V gene data show CDR1 as GTSNPN and CDR2 as SVGIG (reference sequence). The CDR3 totals 14 residues. V was clipped by 4 bases and J by 2 bases, with 11 bases between them. The PCR ran on 60 Vbeta and 13 Jbeta primers. Profiling relied on immunoSEQ multiplex PCR, and the TCRdb table lists in-frame clones only, not all of them. The sample lists some 150,000 clones; approximately 79% were seen once. A word on this clone: Its specificity is not known.

The receptor was derived from a woman between 50 and 59 years old in good health and CMV-seropositive. The rearrangement links TRBV30 to TRBJ2-2; D remains unclear. The sequencing input was PBMCs. CDR3 region: CAWKAALNTGELFF. In DNA, the CDR3 is TGTGCCTGGAAGGCGGCCCTTAACACCGGGGAGCTGTTTTTT.